These 8 T cell receptor beta chains share one sample of origin, sequenced in a study of blood T cell repertoires in COVID-19 (dated by TCRdb to 2018 to 2021). Library preparation used the immunoSEQ multiplex PCR assay. TCRdb took over this immuneACCESS table, retaining in-frame rearrangements with V and J assigned. Such tables are incomplete; in checked studies, under half of the missing clones stem from an unresolved V gene, and the remainder is unexplained. Counted in this sample were about 250,000 clones; 70% to 90% of them appeared once. The ten most abundant clones make up approximately 2.1% of the sample. The sample comprised peripheral blood. All receptors come from a woman in her thirties or forties who had recovered from COVID-19.

The rearrangement joins TRBV4-2 to TRBJ2-7; possibly TRBD1 for D (6 bases). Germline V gene lookup returns CDR1 LGHNA and CDR2 YNFKEQ. The CDR3 covers 15 residues. The V gene lost 0 bases and the J gene lost 7 bases, with 16 bases spanning the gap. The CDR3, as DNA: TGTGCCAGCAGCCAAGATTGGCAGGGGCAGCTGGAGCAGTACTTC. Protein sequence: CASSQDWQGQLEQYF.

V usage is TRBV3-1 (or the pseudogene TRBV3-2) and J usage is TRBJ1-6; D perhaps matches TRBD1 (6 bases). This CDR3 is 17 amino acids long. The ends were cut back, 4 bases at V and 8 bases at J, with 21 bases in the middle. Germline V gene sequence: CDR1 LGHDT, CDR2 YNNKEL (reference sequence). The DNA of the CDR3 is TGTGCCAGCAGCCTACCTCAACAGGGTAGAGGGCATTCACCCCTCCACTTT. Encoded protein: CASSLPQQGRGHSPLHF.

This chain connects TRBV19 to TRBJ2-1; TRBD1 might be the D (5 bases). The CDR3 length is 16 residues. With 5 bases removed from V and 0 bases from J, the gap between germline ends came to 14 bases. Germline CDR1 reads LNHDA; CDR2 reads SQIVND (reference sequence). CDR3 loop: CASSGARGASYNEQFF. In nucleotides, the CDR3 is TGTGCCAGTAGTGGGGCTCGAGGTGCCTCCTACAATGAGCAGTTCTTC.

This rearrangement joins TRBV19 to TRBJ2-2; TRBD2 matches at 7 bases. The CDR3 is 14 amino acids. Germline CDR1 reads LNHDA; CDR2 reads SQIVND (reference sequence). With 3 bases clipped from V and 4 bases from J, the junction kept 2 bases outside the gene matches. Written as DNA, the CDR3 is TGTGCCAGTAGTATGGGCGGGGGCACCGGGGAGCTGTTTTTT. Translating gives CASSMGGGTGELFF.

V gene TRBV5-4 combines with J gene TRBJ2-7; D is possibly TRBD2 (7 bases). V was cut by 0 bases and J by 0 bases, with 13 bases left in between. There are 16 residues in the CDR3. The germline V gene has CDR1 SGHNT and CDR2 YYREEE (reference sequence). The CDR3 here is CASSLARGGSSYEQYF. CDR3 nucleotides: TGTGCCAGCAGCTTGGCGAGGGGGGGGAGCTCCTACGAGCAGTACTTC.

The rearrangement links TRBV6-5 to TRBJ2-3; D possibly corresponds to TRBD2 (5 bases). The CDR3 runs to 13 residues. Germline V lookup: CDR1 MNHEY, CDR2 SVGAGI. Trimming took 8 bases from V and 2 from J, leaving 11 bases between them. The CDR3, as DNA: TGTGCCAGCGGAGGCGACTTCACAGATACGCAGTATTTT. As protein: CASGGDFTDTQYF.

A single count supports this clone. The chain uses TRBV7-2 and TRBJ1-5; TRBD1 agrees at 10 bases. CDR1 and CDR2 (germline): SGHTA, FQGNSA. The junction had 5 bases not matched to a gene; V was cut back by 6 bases and J by 6 bases. The CDR3 runs 14 residues. CDR3 sequence (DNA): TGTGCCAGCAGGTCGACAGGGGGCCTTCAGCCCCAGCATTTT. Amino acid sequence: CASRSTGGLQPQHF.

The table lists this clone with a count of one. The chain recombines TRBV4-2 with TRBJ2-5; TRBD2 agrees at 14 bases. The germline gives CDR1 LGHNA, CDR2 YNFKEQ. The length of the CDR3 is 16 residues. V lost 4 bases, J lost 0 bases, and 1 base stayed unmatched. CDR3 amino acids: CASSRTSGRNQETQYF. The CDR3 DNA reads TGTGCCAGCAGCCGGACTAGCGGGAGGAACCAAGAGACCCAGTACTTC.